A selection of T cell receptor beta chains follows, all from one sample in a study of blood T cell repertoires in COVID-19. The method was immunoSEQ multiplex PCR; TCRdb's version includes in-frame clones alone and lacks a portion of them. In the table there are some 410,000 clones, approximately 87% of which are singletons. Input material: PBMCs or T cells enriched from blood (not recorded which). The receptor set was obtained from a woman in her twenties or thirties with acute COVID-19. The CDR3 runs from the conserved cysteine through the conserved F or W. The D gene is left open where the match is weak. Where a row states a size, it is once, few, many or the class of an expanded clone; other rows omit it.

clone_size j_call v_call d_call cdr3_aa cdr3_nt
. TRBJ1-2 TRBV21-1 . CASSKSRQTYGYTF TGTGCCAGCAGCAAATCTCGACAGACGTATGGCTACACCTTC
. TRBJ1-2 TRBV2 . CASSVLDIYGYTF TGTGCCAGCAGTGTTTTAGACATCTATGGCTACACCTTC
. TRBJ2-7 TRBV29-1 . CSAQGSGLSGEQYF TGCAGCGCCCAGGGGTCAGGGTTATCGGGCGAGCAGTACTTC
once TRBJ2-7 TRBV19 . CASSIGQGNSYEQYF TGTGCCAGTAGTATTGGTCAGGGTAATAGCTACGAGCAGTACTTC
. TRBJ1-1 TRBV9 . CASSVDGGSTEAFF TGTGCCAGCAGCGTAGATGGGGGGAGCACTGAAGCTTTCTTT
. TRBJ2-7 TRBV18 TRBD1 CASSLTGQGSYEQYF TGTGCCAGCTCACTGACGGGACAGGGGTCCTACGAGCAGTACTTC
. TRBJ1-2 TRBV6-4 TRBD1 CASSSGTGWTNYGYTF TGTGCCAGCAGTTCCGGGACAGGGTGGACTAACTATGGCTACACCTTC
. TRBJ2-6 TRBV5-4 . CASSFISSGANVLTF TGTGCCAGCAGCTTTATCTCGTCTGGGGCCAACGTCCTGACTTTC
. TRBJ1-2 TRBV24-1 TRBD1 CATSDPGTDNYGYTF TGTGCCACCAGTGATCCCGGGACAGATAACTATGGCTACACCTTC
. TRBJ2-3 TRBV20-1 . CSASSQSSTDTQYF TGCAGTGCTAGTTCGCAGTCATCCACAGATACGCAGTATTTT
once TRBJ2-6 TRBV6-1 TRBD1 CASSDPGQGRLGGANVLTF TGTGCCAGCAGTGATCCCGGACAGGGTAGGCTCGGTGGGGCCAACGTCCTGACTTTC
. TRBJ1-5 TRBV19 . CASKRTESSNQPQHF TGTGCCAGTAAAAGGACAGAAAGTAGCAATCAGCCCCAGCATTTT
. TRBJ1-1 TRBV12-5 . CASGSIRTGSRNTEAFF TGTGCTAGTGGTTCCATACGAACAGGGAGCAGGAACACTGAAGCTTTCTTT
. TRBJ1-3 TRBV5-5 TRBD1 CASSLVNQGAKGNTIYF TGTGCCAGCAGCTTAGTCAATCAGGGGGCTAAAGGAAACACCATATATTTT
. TRBJ2-5 TRBV10-2 . CASSDVKLQETQYF TGCGCCAGCAGTGATGTAAAGCTACAAGAGACCCAGTACTTC
. TRBJ2-5 TRBV7-2 . CASSYGRGETQYF TGTGCCAGCAGCTATGGACGGGGGGAGACCCAGTACTTC
. TRBJ1-5 TRBV11-2 TRBD1 CASSLDSGTGPQPQHF TGTGCCAGCAGCTTAGATAGTGGGACAGGACCACAGCCCCAGCATTTT
. TRBJ1-1 TRBV7-9 TRBD1 CASSQRDRSGNTEAFF TGTGCCAGCAGCCAAAGGGACAGGTCGGGGAACACTGAAGCTTTCTTT
once TRBJ2-3 TRBV6-2/TRBV6-3 . CASSYSADTDTQYF TGTGCCAGCAGTTACTCCGCAGACACAGATACGCAGTATTTT
. TRBJ2-7 TRBV12-3/TRBV12-4 . CASTLTGDKQYF TGTGCCAGCACCTTAACCGGGGATAAGCAGTACTTC
. TRBJ2-7 TRBV10-2 . CASMTSVRYEQYF TGCGCCAGCATGACGAGCGTCCGTTACGAGCAGTACTTC
. TRBJ1-1 TRBV4-2 TRBD1 CASSQTDRATAEAFF TGTGCCAGCAGCCAGACAGACAGGGCGACCGCTGAAGCTTTCTTT
. TRBJ2-7 TRBV20-1 TRBD1 CSADRGGEQYF TGCAGTGCGGACAGGGGAGGCGAGCAGTACTTC
once TRBJ1-6 TRBV11-2 TRBD1 CASSSSGTAINSPLHF TGTGCCAGCAGCTCGTCCGGGACAGCAATTAATTCACCCCTCCACTTT
. TRBJ1-1 TRBV29-1 . CSVFHGPEAFF TGCAGCGTTTTCCATGGCCCTGAAGCTTTCTTT
. TRBJ2-1 TRBV28 TRBD1 CASSNTLGQGGRNEQFF TGTGCCAGCAGCAATACCTTGGGACAGGGGGGACGCAATGAGCAGTTCTTC
. TRBJ2-4 TRBV19 TRBD1 CASSAWTGGTKNIQYF TGTGCCAGTAGTGCGTGGACAGGAGGAACCAAAAACATTCAGTACTTC
. TRBJ2-2 TRBV5-4 . CASSYTGGGELFF TGTGCCAGCAGCTATACCGGGGGCGGGGAGCTGTTTTTT
. TRBJ2-3 TRBV10-1 TRBD1 CASGNRGSCTDTQYF TGCGCCAGCGGAAACAGGGGCAGTTGCACAGATACGCAGTATTTT
. TRBJ1-1 TRBV19 . CASRTAMNTEAFF TGTGCCAGCCGGACAGCAATGAACACTGAAGCTTTCTTT
. TRBJ2-1 TRBV5-8 TRBD1 CASSAGLRGRDEQFF TGTGCCAGCAGCGCCGGCCTCAGGGGGCGCGATGAGCAGTTCTTC
. TRBJ2-7 TRBV24-1 TRBD1 CATSDAEGPGQGSYEQYF TGTGCCACCAGTGATGCCGAAGGACCGGGACAGGGGTCCTACGAGCAGTACTTC
. TRBJ2-7 TRBV12-5 TRBD1 CASGSPGGHEQYF TGTGCTAGTGGTAGCCCAGGGGGCCACGAGCAGTACTTC
. TRBJ2-1 TRBV7-3 TRBD2 CACGLAGANEQFF TGTGCGTGCGGCCTAGCGGGGGCCAATGAGCAGTTCTTC
. TRBJ2-1 TRBV5-6 TRBD1 CASSLDPTGTVFYNEQFF TGTGCCAGCAGCTTGGATCCCACCGGGACAGTTTTTTACAATGAGCAGTTCTTC
. TRBJ1-6 TRBV14 . CASSQGVGANYNSPLHF TGTGCCAGCAGCCAAGGGGTAGGGGCGAACTATAATTCACCCCTCCACTTT
. TRBJ1-1 TRBV10-3 . CAISVAGQNTEAFF TGTGCCATCAGTGTGGCGGGTCAGAACACTGAAGCTTTCTTT
. TRBJ2-1 TRBV29-1 . CSGVTGGNNEQFF TGCAGCGGCGTAACGGGCGGGAACAATGAGCAGTTCTTC
few TRBJ2-6 TRBV10-1 . CASKAQDNSGANVLTF TGCGCCAGTAAGGCGCAGGATAACTCTGGGGCCAACGTCCTGACTTTC
few TRBJ2-3 TRBV10-2 . CASSGRGARADTQYF TGCGCCAGCAGTGGACGGGGGGCCCGGGCAGATACGCAGTATTTT
. TRBJ1-3 TRBV6-1 . CASSEEWAGVSGNTIYF TGTGCCAGCAGTGAAGAGTGGGCAGGGGTCTCTGGAAACACCATATATTTT
. TRBJ2-7 TRBV3-1/TRBV3-2 TRBD2 CASSPGLAGTYEQYF TGTGCCAGCAGCCCTGGACTAGCCGGGACCTACGAGCAGTACTTC
. TRBJ1-2 TRBV27 . CASRNLENSYGYTF TGTGCCAGCAGGAACCTCGAAAACTCCTATGGCTACACCTTC
. TRBJ1-2 TRBV29-1 TRBD1 CSVGMGQVYGYTF TGCAGCGTGGGAATGGGACAGGTCTATGGCTACACCTTC
. TRBJ1-1 TRBV6-2/TRBV6-3 . CASSYSQGLNTEAFF TGTGCCAGCAGTTACTCACAGGGTCTAAACACTGAAGCTTTCTTT
few TRBJ2-5 TRBV11-1 . CASSFLSETQYF TGTGCCAGCAGCTTTTTATCGGAGACCCAGTACTTC
. TRBJ2-1 TRBV9 . CASSPGVEQFF TGTGCCAGCAGCCCGGGGGTTGAGCAGTTCTTC
once TRBJ2-7 TRBV5-1 TRBD1 CASSLTGAYEQYF TGCGCCAGCAGCCTTACAGGGGCCTACGAGCAGTACTTC
. TRBJ1-2 TRBV5-8 . CASSLLAGVSAPSF TGTGCCAGCAGCTTGTTGGCAGGGGTCAGCGCCCCAAGCTTC
. TRBJ2-2 TRBV2 TRBD2 CASRTSGGGNFAELFF TGTGCCAGCAGGACTAGCGGGGGGGGGAATTTTGCGGAGCTGTTTTTT
. TRBJ1-1 TRBV9 . CASSARGGMNTEAFF TGTGCCAGCAGCGCCCGGGGCGGGATGAACACTGAAGCTTTCTTT
. TRBJ1-2 TRBV19 . CASGSRRTF TGTGCCAGTGGGAGCCGGAGGACCTTC
. TRBJ2-7 TRBV2 . CASSDPGLVYEQYF TGTGCCAGCAGTGATCCAGGGCTAGTTTACGAGCAGTACTTC
once TRBJ1-4 TRBV4-1 . CASSQVPGTGEPLESTNEKLFF TGCGCCAGCAGCCAAGTCCCCGGAACCGGGGAACCACTGGAGTCAACTAATGAAAAACTGTTTTTT
. TRBJ2-1 TRBV24-1 TRBD1 CATGRTGGYNEQFF TGTGCCACCGGCCGGACAGGGGGTTACAATGAGCAGTTCTTC
. TRBJ2-1 TRBV19 . CASSQFRDEQFF TGTGCCAGTAGTCAGTTTCGGGATGAGCAGTTCTTC